This TCR beta chain originates from a study of blood T cell repertoires in COVID-19. Study context: COVID-19 samples, acute and convalescent, were from the United States, Italy and Spain. PBMCs, B-cell-depleted T cells, or T cells provided the cDNA or gDNA that made up the material.

This clone was seen a handful of times. Authors' data handling: Counts of nucleated cells, estimated from reference gene primer amplification, were obtained. Profiled with immunoSEQ multiplex PCR; TCRdb holds only in-frame clones, not every one. V, J and clone size were drawn from that table, and D and trimming were deduced from the DNA. The top ten hold around 14% of the sample, which has about 160,000 clones, 84% seen once. Trimming removed 9 bases from V and 5 bases from J, with 13 bases in between. From germline, CDR1 is LNHDA and CDR2 SQIVND (reference sequence). The CDR3 runs 13 residues. V and J are TRBV19 and TRBJ1-4; a weak D match, TRBD1 (6 bases). The receptor was derived from a man younger than 35 with active or convalescent COVID-19. Sequencing was performed on peripheral blood. CDR3 nucleotide sequence: TGTGCCAGCATCGGACAGCAGAATGAAAAACTGTTTTTT. Protein: CASIGQQNEKLFF.